This section outlines one T cell receptor (beta chain) sequence together with its context. Its antigen is as yet unknown. This sample is part of a study of CD8+CD57+ T cells in acquired aplastic anemia. Across the whole study: Sorting CD4+ and CD8+ cells gave DNA averaging around 3 ug.

The authors sequenced patients whose flow cytometry had shown CD8+CD57+ cell expansion. Blood came from patients not yet given any therapy. Genomic DNA was employed as the template in profiling TCR beta VDJ and CDR3. In TCRdb, the reads were re-called with MiXCR into one record per CDR3 protein. The data contain roughly 98,000 distinct CDR3 sequences, around 62% of them singletons. Points from the study as a whole: No significant difference in CD8+ Simpson's diversity was found between patients and controls. Researchers report that 25 to 35 CD8+ CDR3 sequences appeared in both patients and controls.

Sequenced sample: sorted CD4+, CD8+, or CD8+CD57+ T cells (not recorded which) from PBMCs. This TCR derives from a human donor with aplastic anemia.

The CDR3 sequence: CASTRQGASPLHF. DNA for the CDR3: TGTGCCAGCACGCGACAGGGGGCTTCACCCCTCCACTTT. The chain has TRBV12-3 or TRBV12-4 and TRBJ1-6; TRBD1 agrees at 10 bases. With 7 bases clipped from V and 9 bases from J, the junction kept 3 bases outside the gene matches. The CDR3 is 13 residues long.